What follows is one T cell receptor (beta chain) and its context. These data originate in a study of T cell changes during pregnancy in multiple sclerosis. Germline V CDR1 and CDR2: SGHRS, YFSETQ. The CDR3 covers 16 residues. V shed 6 bases and J 9 bases; nucleotides not matched to a gene: 17. TCRdb keeps only in-frame clones here, not all; method: immunoSEQ multiplex PCR. In the table there are roughly 30,000 clones, over 85% of which are singletons. The starting material was CD8+ T cells from peripheral blood mononuclear cells, obtained in the first trimester of pregnancy. This TCR was sampled from a female donor with multiple sclerosis, enrolled in a pregnancy study. The genes are TRBV5-1 and TRBJ2-1; 8 bases are a match to TRBD1. The CDR3 here is CASTFGWTGKDGEQFF. The CDR3 DNA reads as TGCGCCAGCACCTTTGGGTGGACAGGGAAGGATGGTGAGCAGTTCTTC. The entire variable domain, with the rest obtained from reference TRBV5-1 and TRBJ2-1, is as follows: KAGVTQTPRYLIKTRGQQVTLSCSPISGHRSVSWYQQTPGQGLQFLFEYFSETQRNKGNFPGRFSGRQFSNSRSEMNVSTLELGDSALYLCASTFGWTGKDGEQFFGPGTRLTVL.